What follows describes a single T cell receptor beta chain. Its antigen is as yet unknown. Other DNA sequences in the same sample also yield this CDR3. This sample was taken from a study of cytomegalovirus exposure and HLA in healthy donors. Overall study context: Both the 120 validation repertoires and the approximately 700 first-cohort repertoires used the same platform, as reported by a later analysis.

J lost 3 bases, V lost 4 bases, and 4 bases had no gene match. This CDR3 contains 14 residues. Looked up from germline, CDR1 is MGHRA and CDR2 is YSYEKL. The table came from immunoSEQ multiplex PCR; TCRdb's copy has only in-frame clones and leaves some out. The table lists 100,000 to 150,000 clones, about 89% of them singletons. Study-wide results and limits: It was reported that the classifier diagnosed cytomegalovirus status with high specificity and sensitivity in both the original and validation cohorts. Associated with cytomegalovirus, according to the listing, were 150 to 200 TCR beta chains. CMV antigen specificity was confirmed in vitro for three CMV-associated chains.

The V gene is TRBV4-1, the J gene TRBJ2-7; TRBD1 matches at 9 bases. This TCR was recovered from a woman younger than 35 in good health and CMV-seronegative. The specimen was PBMCs. CDR3 DNA: TGCGCCAGCAGCCCCGGGACAGGGAGCTACGAGCAGTACTTC. This sequence encodes CASSPGTGSYEQYF.